What follows is one T cell receptor beta chain and its context. Its antigen is currently unknown. For the second PCR, which ran for roughly 6 to 12 cycles, a sample-barcoded 5' primer and a J-beta primer mix were used. The template-switch adaptor was a 5' adaptor with 12 random nucleotides. It tagged each cDNA molecule. MiXCR was run by TCRdb on the 5' RACE reads, yielding one entry per CDR3 protein. The table lists about 640,000 distinct CDR3 sequences, about 53% of them singletons. This record comes from a study of blood T cells in healthy people across ages. V was clipped by 7 bases and J by 6 bases, with 25 bases between them. Germline CDR1 and CDR2: MDHEN and SYDVKM. The CDR3 spans 17 residues. Study-wide findings and caveats: The long-lived group displayed more naive CD4+ cells, plus higher diversity, than the aged donors did. Roughly linear declines in TCR beta diversity per million T cells occurred with age.

The specimen was blood. This TCR derives from a man aged 55 to 69 in good health. The gene calls are TRBV28 and TRBJ2-4; TRBD2 is a possible D gene (7 bases). CDR3 sequence reads: CASTQPPHAGAGNIQYF. The CDR3 nucleotides read TGTGCCAGCACCCAGCCCCCCCATGCGGGGGCTGGAAACATTCAGTACTTC.